The sequence of this T cell receptor (beta chain) was determined in a study of T cells in Graves' hyperthyroidism and ophthalmopathy. This sample holds PBMCs from roughly 10 ml fresh peripheral blood. CDR1 is MDHEN and CDR2 is SYDVKM in the germline V gene. Trimming stripped 2 bases from V and 5 bases from J, with 12 bases between. This CDR3 has 14 residues. This clonotype was recorded at least ten times. Its target is unknown. Using RNA transcripts as the source, TCR beta CDR3 regions were amplified. The TCR CDR3 first-round RT-PCR relied on the HTBI primer set. One entry per CDR3 protein results from TCRdb running MiXCR on the multiplex PCR reads. The repertoire consists of approximately 520,000 distinct CDR3 sequences, with around 22% occurring once and the leading ten covering around 11%. Study-wide results and caveats: Most thyroid clonotypes with frequency above 0.001 were detected in blood. The model anticipated ophthalmopathy a median about 7 months pre-onset. The authors' 13 V-J model separated ophthalmopathy from stable hyperthyroidism.

Sequencing was done on a sample of blood. The origin of this receptor is a woman aged 25 to 39 with Graves' ophthalmopathy. The chain uses TRBV28 and TRBJ2-5; maybe TRBD2 (7 bases). The CDR3 nucleotides read TGTGCCAGCAGTTTAAGTGGGGGGGCGGAGACCCAGTACTTC. Protein sequence: CASSLSGGAETQYF.